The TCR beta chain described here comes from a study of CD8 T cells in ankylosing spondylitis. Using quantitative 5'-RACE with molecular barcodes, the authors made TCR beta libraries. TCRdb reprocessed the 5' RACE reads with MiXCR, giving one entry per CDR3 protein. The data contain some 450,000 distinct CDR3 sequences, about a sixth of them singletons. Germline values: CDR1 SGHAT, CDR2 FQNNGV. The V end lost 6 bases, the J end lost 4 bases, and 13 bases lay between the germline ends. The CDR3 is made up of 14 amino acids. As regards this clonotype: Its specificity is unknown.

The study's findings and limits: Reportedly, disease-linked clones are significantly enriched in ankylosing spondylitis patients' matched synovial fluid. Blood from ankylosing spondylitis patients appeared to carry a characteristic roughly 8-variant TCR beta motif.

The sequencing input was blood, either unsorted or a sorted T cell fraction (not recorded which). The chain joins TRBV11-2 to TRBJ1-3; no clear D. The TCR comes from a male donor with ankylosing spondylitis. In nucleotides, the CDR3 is TGTGCCAGCAGGACAACGACCCAGGGAAACACCATATATTTT. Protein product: CASRTTTQGNTIYF.